This T cell receptor (beta chain) is drawn from a study of cytomegalovirus exposure and HLA in healthy donors (dated by TCRdb to 2015 to 2018). With respect to the entire study: According to an earlier analysis of 587 of the donors, 150 million to 200 million T cells yielded some 120 million unique TCR beta sequences and around 280 Gb of sequence data. An early release that covered roughly 600 HLA-typed donors contained 300 to 350 gigabases of sequencing data and tens of millions of unique TCR sequences. Of the 398 genotyped donors, around 81% fell in the genetic ancestry cluster associated with self-reported Caucasian donors. The study aimed to test whether cataloging public T cell receptors could reveal signatures of past pathogen exposure. The T cell repertoires of roughly 660 subjects were profiled by immunosequencing and related to cytomegalovirus serostatus. Along with the roughly 670-subject first cohort, a separate validation cohort of over 90 different subjects was used. High-throughput TCR immunosequencing, statistical association of individual TCRs with disease status, and machine learning were combined to predict cytomegalovirus infection status. A later analysis re-analyzed previously published TCR beta repertoires from approximately 670 donors and added high-resolution HLA genotyping to study TCR occurrence patterns. In the later analysis, no new phenotypic data were used to find candidate immune exposures; instead, reliance was placed on TCR beta sequences and their occurrence across donors. To decide whether each TCR beta V gene segment behaved as functional or pseudogenic, an earlier analysis of some 540 of the donors relied on high-throughput TCR beta sequencing. Alongside the repertoire data, information on donor age, sex, ethnicity and CMV serostatus was compiled. Genome-wide SNP genotypes for about 55% of the 666 donors were used in a later genetic analysis, which treated that subset as a discovery cohort. Every discovery cohort repertoire had been produced on one sequencing platform. Both class I and class II loci were covered by HLA typing, at four-digit resolution. The number of donors typed differed by locus, with about 629-630 for A, B, C, DRB1 and DQB1, more than 500 for DQA1, approximately 580 for DPA1, and around 460 for DPB1. Because of strong linkage in the cohort, roughly five DR-DQ haplotypes were treated as single units for association and clustering. On average, roughly 240,000 unique TCR beta nucleotide sequences were sequenced per donor among 300 to 500 genotyped donors of the cohort, with 15% to 20% of those sequences being non-productive.

Study-wide findings and limitations: Most TCR sequences were observed very rarely across donors, whereas some public TCRs were present in many individuals. For the cohort, immune exposure information was limited to CMV serostatus. A later analysis found that HLA-associated TCR beta chains were more clonally expanded and had lower generation probabilities than equally common non-associated chains. In vitro tests confirmed that a few of the cytomegalovirus-associated TCR beta chains recognize cytomegalovirus antigens. A total of 150 to 200 TCR beta chains were listed by the study as associated with cytomegalovirus. A later analysis associated 15,000 to 20,000 TCR beta sequences with specific HLA alleles at a false discovery rate of 0.05. A later genetic analysis associated a missense DCLRE1C variant with V-gene and J-gene trimming of TCR beta chains, and an independent cohort replicated the association. In a later analysis, several top co-occurrence clusters were reported to appear linked to parvovirus B19, influenza, CMV and Epstein-Barr virus. Sequencing depth was assumed to be roughly uniform across donors in the presence/absence analyses, though that assumption may not hold. Because counts were too low, 15 to 20 rarely observed V segments, including chromosome 9 orphons, were excluded from the earlier analysis of about 500 of the donors. Correlated functional status among segregating V segments might reflect linkage disequilibrium, but an unknown experimental factor could not be ruled out. Only TCR beta chains were sequenced in this cohort, and the absence of alpha or paired-chain data limited detectable features. A further reported finding was that TCR beta sequences accurately predicted the HLA-A and HLA-B alleles for most subjects in the first cohort. When HLA alleles, especially DR and DQ, strongly co-occurred, TCR associations were difficult to assign to individual alleles. Some IMGT-functional V segments, including TRBV6-2 and TRBV6-3, could not be distinguished by the 87-base-pair reads and were therefore excluded. A group of highly shared sequence variants was considered likely to be a technical artifact of the sequencing pipeline. Broadly in line with IMGT annotations, most TCR beta V segments showed up in productive rearrangements about 87% or about 30% of the time in an earlier analysis of approximately 640 of the donors. A later genetic analysis reported fewer N-insertions in productive TCRs among donors in an Asian-associated ancestry cluster than the roughly 700-donor mean. In a later analysis, most CMV-associated TCR beta chains were found to appear HLA-restricted, with HLA associations seemingly driven largely by CMV exposure. The classifier was reported to diagnose cytomegalovirus status with high specificity and sensitivity in both the original and validation cohorts. A later analysis found that TCR association rates varied across HLA loci, with DRB1 alleles showing the most associated TCRs and HLA-C alleles the fewest. It was suggested by the authors that the approach could potentially be generalized to other disease states and immunological phenotypes. HLA typing was unavailable for some donors at each locus, so association tests used only the typed subset.

Library construction relied on the immunoSEQ multiplex PCR assay. For the multiplex PCR, a mixture combining 60 forward primers for TCR Vbeta segments and 13 reverse primers for TCR Jbeta segments was used. The CDR3 region of rearranged TCR beta genes was amplified from genomic DNA with a multiplex PCR assay. The amplified TCR beta libraries were sequenced on the Illumina HiSeq System as 87-base-pair reads. As for the original processing: In a later analysis, tens of millions of unique TCR beta chains were counted across the approximately 640 repertoires, and approximately 11 million of these chains were shared by at least two donors. A nearest-neighbor algorithm error-corrected the raw reads and collapsed the reads into unique sequences, merging closely related sequences to remove PCR and sequencing errors. Alignment of CDR3 sequences to IMGT reference sequences was used to assign V, D and J gene segments. For a sequence to be retained, at least a six-nucleotide match to both a V gene segment and a J gene segment was required. A rearrangement counted as productive if the CDR3 had no stop codons and remained in frame with V and J, and every other rearrangement counted as non-productive. CDR3 was defined by IMGT convention, running from the second conserved V-encoded cysteine to the conserved J-encoded phenylalanine. The earlier analysis of about 590 of the donors excluded sequences that lacked an unambiguous match to a single V gene segment. An earlier analysis of fewer than 650 of the donors classified V segments as functional when productive rearrangements were above 56.7% and as segregating when the standard deviation between donors was above 5%. To diagnose cytomegalovirus status from the catalog of TCR beta chain sequences, a statistical classification framework was built. In a later analysis, TCR nucleotide sequences were compared against IMGT/GENE-DB human TR gene sequences so that V and J genes could be assigned. The TCRdist pipeline was used in a later analysis to assign CDR3 sequences and most-parsimonious VDJ recombination scenarios. In a later analysis, each TCR beta chain was defined by its CDR3 amino acid sequence together with its V-gene family, and reads lacking a unique V-gene family were excluded. A later analysis removed roughly 590 highly shared, low-generation-probability nucleotide sequences to deal with suspected cross-contamination and a sequencing artifact. For each public chain, a later analysis derived a clonal expansion index from normalized ranks of inferred template counts within each repertoire. Generation probabilities in a later analysis came from a VDJ recombination model fitted to out-of-frame rearrangements, and those results were checked against IGoR. In a later analysis, hypergeometric tests were used to score TCR-TCR, TCR-HLA and TCR-CMV co-occurrence, with a repertoire-size bias correction applied to TCR pairs. False discovery rates were estimated in a later analysis by permuting HLA or CMV assignments 20 times. In a later analysis, co-occurring TCRs were grouped using DBSCAN, and TCRdist sequence similarity was added for clustering within HLA-allele-positive subsets. For co-occurrence clustering, repertoires with fewer than 30,000 or more than 120,000 public chains were excluded, along with a handful of repertoires with anomalous nucleotide sharing. TCRdb mirrors the immuneACCESS table, restricted to in-frame sequences. Some clones are absent from its copies; in checked studies, under half trace to an unresolved V gene, and the reason for the others is unknown. The V and J calls and clone size are taken from that table; D and trimming were inferred from the DNA. Within this sample are about 130,000 clones, with around two thirds of them counted one time only. Jointly, the top ten make up over 4% of the sample.

From a lookup of the germline V gene (reference sequence), CDR1 and CDR2 are LNHDA and SQIVND. V lost 2 bases and J lost 6 bases; the stretch between them is 10 bases long. Counted from cysteine to phenylalanine, this CDR3 has 13 amino acids. Left in the record is the CDR3 DNA by itself, 39 bases read in frame from the first base. The cohort consisted of 670 or so healthy bone marrow donors. All cohort members were sampled while nominally healthy, although unrecorded immune exposures were likely present. The donor was CMV seropositive and was included in the group of 270 or so seropositive cohort members. Each donor provided a peripheral blood sample, and peripheral blood mononuclear cells were used for TCR beta sequencing. Genomic DNA extraction from the blood cell samples was performed with the Qiagen DNeasy Blood Extraction Kit. As concerns this clone: Its antigen is not yet known. Per-base qualities were not stored, and no clone one base away is much larger. This sample includes further DNA sequences coding for the same CDR3.

This clonotype was sampled from a man between 60 and 70 years old in good health and CMV-seropositive. The sequence links TRBV19 to TRBJ1-1; no confident D gene assignment can be made. The sequencing input was PBMCs. For the CDR3, the sequence is CASSIRSPPEAFF. The nucleotide sequence is TGTGCCAGTAGTATAAGAAGCCCGCCTGAAGCTTTCTTT. The variable domain in full, with residues beyond the CDR3 obtained from the reference TRBV19 and TRBJ1-1 genes, is DGGITQSPKYLFRKEGQNVTLSCEQNLNHDAMYWYRQDPGQGLRLIYYSQIVNDFQKGDIAEGYSVSREKKESFPLTVTSAQKNPTAFYLCASSIRSPPEAFFGQGTRLTVV.